The TCR beta chain under discussion was sequenced for a study of cytomegalovirus exposure and HLA in healthy donors. Study-wide findings and caveats: Using the classifier, cytomegalovirus status was reportedly diagnosed with high specificity and sensitivity. In vitro assays verified that three CMV-associated chains recognized CMV antigens specifically.

Of note for this clone: Its cognate antigen is unknown.

Sequencing was performed with immunoSEQ multiplex PCR; in TCRdb, only in-frame clones are kept and a portion is missing. Here the sample spans about 220,000 clones, around nine tenths being singletons. This clonotype was obtained from a woman aged 18-29 years in good health and CMV-seronegative. The sequenced sample was PBMCs.

The CDR3, as DNA: TGCGCCAGCAGCTTGGGGGAGTTCACTGAAGCTTTCTTT. Amino acids: CASSLGEFTEAFF. The chain has TRBV5-1 and TRBJ1-1; no firm D call. CDR3 length equals 13 residues. Trimming cost V 0 bases and J 4 bases, with 7 bases left between them. From germline, CDR1 is SGHRS and CDR2 YFSETQ.